The 32 T cell receptor beta chains below were found in one sample sequenced in a study of T cell repertoires in cytomegalovirus infection. Their antigens are not known. Each CDR3 protein gets one entry after TCRdb re-called the reads with MiXCR. Of some 500,000 distinct CDR3 sequences detected, roughly 43% appear once; the ten largest clones hold 48%. The material was cultured PBMCs, obtained from culture after CMV antigen stimulation. Source of these receptors: a human donor in good health (CMV status not recorded). Some clones in this sample may be carry-over from other donors' samples.

The chain combines TRBV6-2 or TRBV6-3 with TRBJ1-5; D is uncertain. CDR1 MNHEY and CDR2 SVGEGT come from the germline V gene. Trimming shortened V by 3 bases and J by 6 bases, and 6 bases separated the two germline ends. The CDR3 spans 12 residues. CDR3 amino acids: CASSYTGQPQHF. The CDR3 bases are TGTGCCAGCAGTTATACTGGTCAGCCCCAGCATTTT.

The V gene is TRBV5-1, the J gene TRBJ2-5, with TRBD1 matching 9 bases. CDR1 is SGHRS, CDR2 YFSETQ, per germline. V shed 4 bases and J 4 bases; nucleotides not matched to a gene: 8. CDR3 length: 15 residues. In nucleotides, the CDR3 is TGCGCCAGCAGCCTTACAGGGGGCTCTGGAGAGACCCAGTACTTC. Its translation: CASSLTGGSGETQYF.

The genes are TRBV12-3 or TRBV12-4 and TRBJ1-1; D remains ambiguous. The CDR3 has 12 residues. The V end was cut by 3 bases, the J end by 6 bases, with 8 bases between. The CDR3 DNA sequence: TGTGCCAGCAGTTTTGAAACTCCTGAAGCTTTCTTT. It translates to CASSFETPEAFF.

This sequence joins TRBV5-1 and TRBJ2-1; 14 nucleotides line up with TRBD2. Losses at the gene ends were 4 bases for V and 0 bases for J; bases not matched to a gene: 12. Germline V gives CDR1 SGHRS, CDR2 YFSETQ. This CDR3 is 20 amino acids long. CDR3 sequence reads: CASSGGLAGAPARSYNEQFF. The CDR3 DNA is TGCGCCAGCAGCGGGGGACTAGCGGGGGCCCCGGCCCGCTCCTACAATGAGCAGTTCTTC.

This clonotype showed up just a few times. The chain links TRBV7-2 to TRBJ2-7; 11 bases match TRBD2. Germline V gives CDR1 SGHTA, CDR2 FQGNSA. The CDR3 runs 17 residues. V lost 1 base and J lost 4; bases outside the gene matches: 9. CDR3: CASSLEELAGGGYEQYF. CDR3 nucleotides: TGTGCCAGCAGCTTAGAAGAATTAGCGGGAGGGGGTTACGAGCAGTACTTC.

This clonotype was counted once. The chain joins TRBV28 to TRBJ2-5; 11 positions match TRBD2. J was trimmed by 3 bases and V by 8 bases; bases with no gene match: 5. Germline V lookup: CDR1 MDHEN, CDR2 SYDVKM. The CDR3 is 14 amino acids. Here the CDR3 DNA reads TGTGCCAGCGGGGGACTAGCGGTCAAAGAGACCCAGTACTTC. Protein sequence: CASGGLAVKETQYF.

To note about this clonotype: The germline gene is not matched at one end of the junction; a read error may be the cause. The chain couples TRBV7-2 to TRBJ2-3, with a tentative D call TRBD2 (6 bases). The CDR3 covers 16 residues. CDR1 SGHTA and CDR2 FQGNSA come from the germline V gene. CDR3 in DNA: TGTGCCGGCAGCTTTATCGGGGGAGAGGGACCGGATACGCAGTATTTT. Translating it yields CAGSFIGGEGPDTQYF.

The chain is built from TRBV20-1 and TRBJ2-1; 10 nucleotides agree with TRBD2. V shed 0 bases, J shed 4 bases, and the junction held 3 bases outside the gene matches. The CDR3 runs to 15 residues. The germline gives CDR1 DFQATT, CDR2 SNEGSKA (reference sequence). CDR3 sequence (DNA): TGCAGTGCTAGAGAGACTAGCGGGCATTACAATGAGCAGTTCTTC. Translation gives CSARETSGHYNEQFF.

This clonotype was detected a few times. The J gene is TRBJ2-7, the V gene TRBV5-6; D call uncertain. The CDR3 totals 18 residues. CDR1 SGHDT and CDR2 YYEEEE come from the germline V gene. Deletions cut 1 base from V and 0 bases from J, with 20 bases between. The CDR3 here is CASSLLISQYASSYEQYF. CDR3 nucleotides: TGTGCCAGCAGCTTGCTTATCTCCCAGTACGCCAGCTCCTACGAGCAGTACTTC. Variable domain in full (rest from reference TRBV5-6 and TRBJ2-7): DAGVTQSPTHLIKTRGQQVTLRCSPKSGHDTVSWYQQALGQGPQFIFQYYEEEERQRGNFPDRFSGHQFPNYSSELNVNALLLGDSALYLCASSLLISQYASSYEQYFGPGTRLTVT.

Comment on this clonotype: An end of the junction differs from the germline gene, which may be a read error. The chain employs TRBV11-2 and TRBJ2-1; possibly TRBD2 for D (6 bases). Germline V gene sequence: CDR1 SGHAT, CDR2 FQNNGV. CDR3 length equals 15 residues. This CDR3 is CASSIEAGPNNEQFF. CDR3 nucleotides: TGTGCCAGCAGCATAGAGGCGGGGCCGAACAATGAGCAGTTCTTC.

V is TRBV7-2 and J is TRBJ1-6; possible D gene TRBD1, 5 bases. The CDR3 has 13 amino acids. Germline CDR1 SGHTA, CDR2 FQGNSA. V was clipped by 6 bases and J by 7 bases, with 10 bases between them. CDR3 amino acids: CASRTASNSPLHF. CDR3 nucleotide sequence: TGTGCCAGCAGGACAGCCTCAAATTCACCCCTCCACTTT.

In the case of this clonotype: One end of the junction does not line up with germline, which may come from a read error. This chain connects TRBV12-3 or TRBV12-4 to TRBJ2-7; 9 bases are a match to TRBD2. The CDR3 loop spans 14 amino acids. In nucleotides, the CDR3 is TGTGCCAGCGGATGGGCGGGAGGGTCCTACGACCAGTACTTC. Encoded protein: CASGWAGGSYDQYF.

This chain's CDR3 is CASSKMGNRGISGANVLTF. Written as DNA, the CDR3 is TGTGCCAGCAGTAAAATGGGGAACAGGGGGATCTCTGGGGCCAACGTCCTGACTTTC. The chain employs TRBV6-8 and TRBJ2-6; 8 nucleotides match TRBD1. J gave up 0 bases and V 5 bases, and 12 bases lay outside the gene matches. CDR3 length: 19 amino acids. CDR1 is MNHGY and CDR2 is SAAAGT in the germline V gene.

The J gene is TRBJ1-2, the V gene TRBV24-1, with D possibly matching TRBD1 (5 bases). Germline V CDR1 and CDR2: KGHDR, SFDVKD. This CDR3 spans 12 amino acids. V lost 3 bases to trimming and J lost 4 bases, with 5 bases between them. The CDR3: CATSDGGYGYTF. Written as DNA, the CDR3 is TGTGCCACCAGTGATGGGGGCTATGGCTACACCTTC.

The rearrangement links TRBV7-2 to TRBJ2-1, with 12 bases matching TRBD2. Germline CDR1 and CDR2: SGHTA and FQGNSA. The CDR3 is made up of 18 amino acids. Trimming took 4 bases from V and 5 from J; bases not matched to a gene: 12. The CDR3 sequence: CASSSQGLAGPGDNEQFF. The CDR3 DNA is TGTGCCAGCAGCTCCCAGGGACTAGCGGGTCCGGGGGACAATGAGCAGTTCTTC.

The chain has TRBV20-1 and TRBJ2-1, with 8 bases fitting TRBD2. CDR3 length equals 17 residues. Losses at the gene ends were 3 bases for V and 6 bases for J; bases not matched to a gene: 16. The germline V gene has CDR1 DFQATT and CDR2 SNEGSKA (reference sequence). In DNA, the CDR3 is TGCAGTGCTAGCCCCGGGGGGGGCGGGAGCCCCTTCAATGAGCAGTTCTTC. This encodes CSASPGGGGSPFNEQFF.

The chain uses TRBV6-5 and TRBJ1-2; D gene ambiguous. The V gene's germline CDR1 is MNHEY and CDR2 SVGAGI. Between the trimmed V and J ends, which lost 2 bases and 5 bases, there was a span of 9 bases. The CDR3 sequence is 13 residues long. DNA for the CDR3: TGTGCCAGCAGTTACCCCGCTTATTATGGCTACACCTTC. It yields the protein CASSYPAYYGYTF.

The chain combines TRBV7-2 with TRBJ2-7; tentative D call: TRBD2 (6 bases). V lost 3 bases and J 6 bases, leaving 15 bases between the germline ends. This CDR3 comprises 14 residues. Per germline, CDR1 SGHTA and CDR2 FQGNSA. The CDR3 spells CASSFGGVGGEQYF. CDR3 nucleotides: TGTGCCAGCAGCTTCGGTGGGGTGGGAGGCGAGCAGTACTTC.

The chain combines TRBV12-3 or TRBV12-4 with TRBJ1-6, with D perhaps TRBD1 (6 bases). The CDR3 is made up of 18 amino acids. Between the trimmed V and J ends, which lost 3 bases and 6 bases, there was a span of 21 bases. The CDR3 loop reads CASSLKGLNRVSNSPLHF. The DNA for the CDR3 is TGTGCCAGCAGTTTGAAGGGCCTTAACAGGGTCTCTAATTCACCCCTCCACTTT.

This clonotype was seen more than once but under ten times. The chain links TRBV12-3 or TRBV12-4 to TRBJ1-3; 10 nucleotides align to TRBD1. The CDR3 is 15 amino acids. V lost 5 bases and J lost 4; bases outside the gene matches: 5. The CDR3 region is CASSRTGGGGNTIYF. The CDR3 nucleotides read TGTGCCAGCAGTCGGACAGGGGGTGGAGGAAACACCATATATTTT.

The chain employs TRBV11-2 and TRBJ2-7; 10 bases are shared with TRBD2. Germline trimming cut 3 bases from V and 3 bases from J; bases unmatched to any gene: 8. Germline CDR1 is SGHAT and CDR2 is FQNNGV. The length of the CDR3 is 16 residues. The CDR3 region has the DNA TGTGCCAGCAGCTTTCCCCCCGGGACTAGCGACTACGAGCAGTACTTC. As protein: CASSFPPGTSDYEQYF.

The rearrangement joins TRBV20-1 to TRBJ2-4; D is tentatively TRBD1 or TRBD2 (6 bases each). V was pared by 2 bases and J by 9 bases, with 11 bases between. The CDR3 has 12 amino acids. Looked up from germline, CDR1 is DFQATT and CDR2 is SNEGSKA (reference sequence). The CDR3 nucleotides read TGCAGTGCTAGAAGGGGGGAAAGCATTCAGTACTTC. Amino acid sequence: CSARRGESIQYF.

The CDR3 sequence: CASSIEGRSYNEQFF. Here the CDR3 DNA reads TGTGCCAGTAGTATCGAGGGCCGCTCCTACAATGAGCAGTTCTTC. The rearrangement joins TRBV19 to TRBJ2-1; weak D call: TRBD2 (5 bases). V was shortened by 3 bases and J by 0 bases, with 9 bases between the two germline ends. CDR3 length equals 15 residues. From germline, CDR1 is LNHDA and CDR2 SQIVND (reference sequence).

The chain carries TRBV11-1 and TRBJ2-7, with D possibly matching TRBD2 (5 bases). CDR1 SGHAT and CDR2 FQDESV come from the germline V gene (reference sequence). There are 19 residues in the CDR3. Trimming cost V 4 bases and J 0 bases, with 25 bases left between them. As DNA, the CDR3 is TGTGCCAGCAGCTCCCTTTTAAGATCGGACTCTATTAACTCCTACGAGCAGTACTTC. Translated, it gives CASSSLLRSDSINSYEQYF.

The V call is TRBV7-7, the J call TRBJ2-7; TRBD1 matches 11 bases. The germline V gene encodes CDR1 SSHAT and CDR2 FNYEAQ (reference sequence). Losses at the gene ends were 7 bases for V and 7 bases for J; bases not matched to a gene: 12. This CDR3 comprises 15 residues. The CDR3 DNA reads TGTGCCAGCATTGGGGTGGGACAGGGGGTTTGGGAGCAGTACTTC. The encoded protein is CASIGVGQGVWEQYF.

V and J are TRBV15 and TRBJ2-3; 13 bases map to TRBD2. V was clipped by 6 bases and J by 0 bases; unmatched bases: 9. The V gene's germline CDR1 is LNHNV and CDR2 YYDKDF (reference sequence). This CDR3 has 18 residues. CDR3 DNA sequence: TGTGCCACCAGTCTACCGGGACTAGCGGGGATCAGCACAGATACGCAGTATTTT. This codes for CATSLPGLAGISTDTQYF.

This clonotype was seen a few times. The chain uses TRBV11-2 and TRBJ1-1, with D perhaps matching TRBD1 (5 bases). CDR1 is SGHAT, CDR2 FQNNGV, per germline. The CDR3 runs 15 residues. Trimming left V 1 base short and J 5 bases short, with 14 bases between. This CDR3 reads CASSLVDSRTTEAFF. In DNA, the CDR3 is TGTGCCAGCAGCTTAGTCGACAGCCGGACGACTGAAGCTTTCTTT.

The CDR3 DNA follows: TGTGCCATCAGTGAAGAGTCGACAGATACGCAGTATTTT. Translation gives CAISEESTDTQYF. The chain uses TRBV10-3 and TRBJ2-3; D is undetermined. Trimming took off 3 bases at V and 3 bases at J, with 7 bases between the two ends. The CDR3 spans 13 residues. The germline CDR1 and CDR2 sequences are ENHRY and SYGVKD.

This chain connects TRBV7-2 to TRBJ2-7; 7 nucleotides match TRBD2. Germline V gives CDR1 SGHTA, CDR2 FQGNSA. The ends lost 5 bases at V and 5 bases at J; junction bases unmatched: 6. This CDR3 contains 13 residues. The CDR3 DNA reads TGTGCCAGCAGCCCCCGGCTAGCGGACGAGCAGTACTTC. Its protein product is CASSPRLADEQYF. The full variable domain, with the rest looked up from reference TRBV7-2 and TRBJ2-7, is GAGVSQSPSNKVTEKGKDVELRCDPISGHTALYWYRQSLGQGLEFLIYFQGNSAPDKSGLPSDRFSAERTGGSVSTLTIQRTQQEDSAVYLCASSPRLADEQYFGPGTRLTVT.

On this clonotype itself: The junction departs from the called germline gene at one end, perhaps through a read error. The V gene is TRBV28, the J gene TRBJ2-5; D remains unclear. Germline V CDR1 and CDR2: MDHEN, SYDVKM. This CDR3 region has 12 residues. The CDR3 coding sequence is TGTGCCAGCAGTTTTTTCGTGAAGGGTTACGACTTC. Protein: CASSFFVKGYDF.

This chain links TRBV12-3 or TRBV12-4 with TRBJ1-3, with 7 positions matching TRBD1. With 1 base clipped from V and 6 bases from J, the junction kept 6 bases outside the gene matches. The CDR3 loop spans 15 amino acids. Written as DNA, the CDR3 is TGTGCCAGCAGTTTAGACAGGGGAGGCGCAAACACCATATATTTT. Protein: CASSLDRGGANTIYF.

This clonotype was picked up a small number of times. This chain connects TRBV6-2 or TRBV6-3 to TRBJ2-1; D may be TRBD2 (5 bases). CDR1 MNHEY and CDR2 SVGEGT come from the germline V gene. The CDR3 length is 11 residues. Trimming removed 8 bases from V and 7 bases from J, with 9 bases in between. The CDR3 DNA reads as TGTGCCAGCCGCCGGGGAAATGAGCAGTTCTTC. It encodes CASRRGNEQFF.